This entry is about one TCR beta chain. The antigen remains undetermined. The record originates from a study of CD8+ T cells in alopecia areata. Study in general: Treated patients swallowed 5 to 10 mg of oral tofacitinib twice daily.

The CDR3 has 15 amino acids. The V end was cut by 1 base, the J end by 6 bases, with 16 bases between. The germline V gene encodes CDR1 GTSNPN and CDR2 SVGIG (reference sequence). RNA extraction and reverse transcription yielded cDNA as sequencing template. Assay used: immunoSEQ multiplex PCR; TCRdb lists only in-frame clones, some missing. Of over 120,000 clones detected, around 60% appear once; the ten largest clones hold 5% to 7%. Study conclusions and caveats: Scalp sequencing also captures normal skin's resident alphabeta T cells. Higher clonality was seen in lesional scalp than in normal scalp, especially in alopecia totalis/universalis.

The rearrangement links TRBV30 to TRBJ1-5; tentative D call: TRBD1 (5 bases). The sequencing used CD4+ T cells sorted from blood, collected at week 0. The receptor was isolated from a human donor with alopecia areata. Here the CDR3 reads CAWSDRNRQGQPQHF. For the CDR3, the DNA is TGTGCCTGGAGTGATCGTAACAGGCAGGGTCAGCCCCAGCATTTT.